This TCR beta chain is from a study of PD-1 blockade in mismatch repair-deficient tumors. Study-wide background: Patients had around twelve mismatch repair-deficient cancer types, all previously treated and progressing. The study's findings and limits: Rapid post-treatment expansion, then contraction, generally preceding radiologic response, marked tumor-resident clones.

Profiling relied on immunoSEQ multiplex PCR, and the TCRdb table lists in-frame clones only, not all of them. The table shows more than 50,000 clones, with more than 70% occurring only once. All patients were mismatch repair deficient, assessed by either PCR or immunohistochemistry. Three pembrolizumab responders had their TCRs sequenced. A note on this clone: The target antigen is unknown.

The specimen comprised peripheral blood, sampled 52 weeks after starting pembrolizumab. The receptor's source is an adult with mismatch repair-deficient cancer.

CDR3 bases: TGTGCCAGCAGCGAGGGGGCCGGGGAGCTGTTTTTT. It is translated as CASSEGAGELFF. The chain is built from TRBV9 and TRBJ2-2; perhaps TRBD1 as D (6 bases). Germline V gives CDR1 SGDLS, CDR2 YYNGEE. The CDR3 contains 12 residues. V lost 3 bases and J lost 6, with 6 bases in between.